In this sample, the clone carrying this T cell receptor (beta chain) turned up a few times. The data originate from a study of response to subunit inactivated influenza vaccine. Via MiXCR, TCRdb re-called the RT-PCR reads, giving one row per CDR3 protein. This table has 550,000 to 800,000 distinct CDR3 sequences, over 11% appearing once. The V gene's germline CDR1 is SGHAT and CDR2 FQNNGV. There are 16 residues in the CDR3. The junction had 8 bases not matched to a gene; V was cut back by 2 bases and J by 2 bases. Sequencing used PBMCs from blood, obtained roughly 2 weeks before vaccination. The sequence was collected from a man aged 45 to 65 who received an inactivated influenza vaccine. The rearrangement links TRBV11-2 to TRBJ1-2; 7 bases align to TRBD1. The CDR3 sequence: CASSLSGGVGNYGYTF. The CDR3 DNA is TGTGCCAGCAGCTTATCAGGGGGAGTAGGCAACTATGGCTACACCTTC. The entire variable domain, with the rest obtained from reference TRBV11-2 and TRBJ1-2, is as follows: EAGVAQSPRYKIIEKRQSVAFWCNPISGHATLYWYQQILGQGPKLLIQFQNNGVVDDSQLPKDRFSAERLKGVDSTLKIQPAKLEDSAVYLCASSLSGGVGNYGYTFGSGTRLTVV.